This T cell receptor (beta chain) was found in a study of cytomegalovirus exposure and HLA in healthy donors. Study information: A prior study identified over 100 million unique TCR beta sequences from 200 million or so T cells.

The PCR used 60 Vbeta and 13 Jbeta primers. Clones were sequenced by immunoSEQ multiplex PCR, and TCRdb holds only the in-frame ones, with some missing. The sample yields approximately 120,000 clones, approximately 78% seen once. Sample: PBMCs. The TCR sequence derives from a woman in her twenties or thirties in good health and CMV-seronegative.

The CDR3 nucleotides are TGTGCCAGCAGCTGGGCGGGAGGCGCCTACGAGCAGTACTTC. Encoded protein: CASSWAGGAYEQYF. This chain links TRBV7-2 with TRBJ2-7; 8 bases match TRBD2. The V gene end was trimmed by 4 bases and the J gene end by 2 bases; junction bases not matched to a gene: 4. The germline CDR1 and CDR2 sequences are SGHTA and FQGNSA. The CDR3 has 14 amino acids.